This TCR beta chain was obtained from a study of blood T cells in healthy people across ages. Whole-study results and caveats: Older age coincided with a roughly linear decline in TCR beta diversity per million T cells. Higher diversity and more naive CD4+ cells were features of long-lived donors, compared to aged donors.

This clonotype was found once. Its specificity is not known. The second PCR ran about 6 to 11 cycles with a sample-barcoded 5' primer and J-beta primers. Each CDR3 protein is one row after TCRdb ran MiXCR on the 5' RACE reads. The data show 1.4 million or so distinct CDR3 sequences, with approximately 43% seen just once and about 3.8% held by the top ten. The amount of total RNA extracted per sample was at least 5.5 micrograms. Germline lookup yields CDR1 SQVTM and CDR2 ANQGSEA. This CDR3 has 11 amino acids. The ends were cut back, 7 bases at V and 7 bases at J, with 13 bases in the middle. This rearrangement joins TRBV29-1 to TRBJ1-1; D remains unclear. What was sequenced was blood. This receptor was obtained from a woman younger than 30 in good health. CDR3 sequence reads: CSGDTIYEAFF. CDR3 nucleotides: TGCAGCGGTGATACCATCTATGAAGCTTTCTTT. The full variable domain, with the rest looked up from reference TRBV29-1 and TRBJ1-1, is SAVISQKPSRDICQRGTSLTIQCQVDSQVTMMFWYRQQPGQSLTLIATANQGSEATYESGFVIDKFPISRPNLTFSTLTVSNMSPEDSSIYLCSGDTIYEAFFGQGTRLTVV.